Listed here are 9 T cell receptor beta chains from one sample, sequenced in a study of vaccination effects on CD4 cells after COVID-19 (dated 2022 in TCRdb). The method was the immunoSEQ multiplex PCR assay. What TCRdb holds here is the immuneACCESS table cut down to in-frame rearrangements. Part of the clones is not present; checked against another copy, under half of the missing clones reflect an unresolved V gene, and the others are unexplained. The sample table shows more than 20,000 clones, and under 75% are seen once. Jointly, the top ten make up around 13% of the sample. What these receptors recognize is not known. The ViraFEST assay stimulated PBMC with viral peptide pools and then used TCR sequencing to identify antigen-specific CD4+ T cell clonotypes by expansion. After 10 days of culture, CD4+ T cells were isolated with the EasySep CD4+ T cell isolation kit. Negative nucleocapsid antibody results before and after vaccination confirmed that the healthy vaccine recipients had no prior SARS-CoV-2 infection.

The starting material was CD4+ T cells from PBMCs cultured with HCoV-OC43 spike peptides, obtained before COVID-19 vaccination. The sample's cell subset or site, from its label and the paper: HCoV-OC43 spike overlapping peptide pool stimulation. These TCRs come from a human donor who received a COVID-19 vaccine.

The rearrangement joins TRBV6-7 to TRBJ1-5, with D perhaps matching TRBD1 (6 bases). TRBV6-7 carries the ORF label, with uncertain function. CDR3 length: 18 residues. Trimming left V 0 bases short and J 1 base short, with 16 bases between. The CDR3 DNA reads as TGTGCCAGCAGTTACTCCTGTCAGGGGCCCCAAAGCAATCAGCCCCAGCATTTT. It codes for CASSYSCQGPQSNQPQHF.

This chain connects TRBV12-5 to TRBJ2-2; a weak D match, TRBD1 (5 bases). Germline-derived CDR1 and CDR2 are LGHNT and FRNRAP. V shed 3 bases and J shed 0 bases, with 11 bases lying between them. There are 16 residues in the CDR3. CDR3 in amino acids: CASGFLTDANTGELFF. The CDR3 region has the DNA TGTGCTAGTGGTTTCTTGACAGATGCGAACACCGGGGAGCTGTTTTTT.

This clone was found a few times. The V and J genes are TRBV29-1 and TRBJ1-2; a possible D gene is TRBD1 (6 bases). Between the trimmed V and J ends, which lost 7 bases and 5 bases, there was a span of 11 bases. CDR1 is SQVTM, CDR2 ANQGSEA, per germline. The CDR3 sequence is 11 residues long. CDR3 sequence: CSAATGYGYTF. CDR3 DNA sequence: TGCAGCGCCGCGACAGGTTATGGCTACACCTTC.

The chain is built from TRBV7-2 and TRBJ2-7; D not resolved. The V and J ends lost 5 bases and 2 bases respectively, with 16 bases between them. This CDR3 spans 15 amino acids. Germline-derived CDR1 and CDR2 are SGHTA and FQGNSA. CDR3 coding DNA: TGTGCCAGCAGCCCGTCGTTGGTCCGAGCCTACGAGCAGTACTTC. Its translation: CASSPSLVRAYEQYF. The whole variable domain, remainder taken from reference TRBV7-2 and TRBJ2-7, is GAGVSQSPSNKVTEKGKDVELRCDPISGHTALYWYRQSLGQGLEFLIYFQGNSAPDKSGLPSDRFSAERTGGSVSTLTIQRTQQEDSAVYLCASSPSLVRAYEQYFGPGTRLTVT.

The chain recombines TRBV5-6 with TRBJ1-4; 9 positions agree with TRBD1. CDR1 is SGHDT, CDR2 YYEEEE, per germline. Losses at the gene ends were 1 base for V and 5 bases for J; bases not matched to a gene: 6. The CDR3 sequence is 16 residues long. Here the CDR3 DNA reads TGTGCCAGCAGCTTGTATGGGGACAGGGTAAATGAAAAACTGTTTTTT. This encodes CASSLYGDRVNEKLFF.

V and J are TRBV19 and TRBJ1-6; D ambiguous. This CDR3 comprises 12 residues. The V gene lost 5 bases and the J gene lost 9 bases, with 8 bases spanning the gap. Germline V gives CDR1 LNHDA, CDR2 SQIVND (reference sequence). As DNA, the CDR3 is TGTGCCAGTAGTTCCTTCGGTTCACCCCTCCACTTT. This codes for CASSSFGSPLHF.

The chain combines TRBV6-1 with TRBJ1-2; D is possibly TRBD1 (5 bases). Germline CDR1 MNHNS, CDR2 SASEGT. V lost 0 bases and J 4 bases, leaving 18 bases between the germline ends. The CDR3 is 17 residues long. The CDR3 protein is CASSEALDRGSGYGYTF. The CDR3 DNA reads TGTGCCAGCAGTGAAGCTTTAGATCGGGGGAGCGGCTATGGCTACACCTTC.

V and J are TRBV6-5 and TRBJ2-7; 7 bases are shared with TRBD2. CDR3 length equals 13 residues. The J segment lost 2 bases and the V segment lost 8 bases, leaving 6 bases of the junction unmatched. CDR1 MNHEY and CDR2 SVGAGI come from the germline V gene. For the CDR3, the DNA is TGTGCCAGCCGGCGGGGGACCCCCTACGAGCAGTACTTC. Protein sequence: CASRRGTPYEQYF.

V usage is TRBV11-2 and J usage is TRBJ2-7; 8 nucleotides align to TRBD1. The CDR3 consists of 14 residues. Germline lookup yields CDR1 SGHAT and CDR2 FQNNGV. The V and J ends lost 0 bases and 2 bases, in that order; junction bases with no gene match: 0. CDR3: CASSLEQGAYEQYF. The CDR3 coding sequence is TGTGCCAGCAGCTTAGAACAGGGGGCCTACGAGCAGTACTTC.